This T cell receptor beta chain came from a study of T cell responses to AZD1222 COVID-19 vaccine. Broader study findings: Clonal diversity may have been underestimated in mostly white British donors. The CD4 TCRs associated with vaccination extended across spike and predominated at 160-218 and 743-854.

As concerns this clone: What it recognizes is unknown.

Sequencing used immunoSEQ multiplex PCR; TCRdb keeps in-frame clones, though not all of them. The data contain more than 100,000 clones, around 92% of them singletons. V was pared by 0 bases and J by 5 bases, with 2 bases of the junction left unmatched. CDR1 is SGDLS and CDR2 is YYNGEE in the germline V gene. The length of the CDR3 is 14 residues. Sequencing used peripheral blood, obtained on day 0 of AZD1222 vaccination. The rearrangement links TRBV9 to TRBJ1-1; the match to TRBD1 covers 9 bases. The clonotype was recovered from an adult in good health. For the CDR3, the DNA is TGTGCCAGCAGCGTAGGACAGGGGGGGACTGAAGCTTTCTTT. Translated, it gives CASSVGQGGTEAFF.